This TCR beta chain was sequenced in a study of T cells in Graves' hyperthyroidism and ophthalmopathy. The PBMCs were sourced from fresh peripheral blood (less than 11 ml). RNA transcripts were the template for amplifying TCR beta CDR3 regions. The TCR CDR3 was amplified in a first-round RT-PCR using the HTBI primer set. TCRdb re-analysed the multiplex PCR reads in MiXCR, keeping a single row per CDR3 protein. The sample gives some 580,000 distinct CDR3 sequences, approximately 16% of which show up once; around 3.5% is in the top ten. Material: blood. The origin of this receptor is a middle-aged woman with Graves' ophthalmopathy.

CDR3: CASTVGGGIGTQYF. DNA of the CDR3: TGTGCCAGCACCGTCGGGGGTGGGATCGGGACCCAGTACTTC. The rearrangement uses TRBV6-1 and TRBJ2-5, with a tentative D call TRBD2 (6 bases). Trimming removed 7 bases at V and 7 bases at J, with 19 bases between. The CDR3 has 14 residues. Germline lookup yields CDR1 MNHNS and CDR2 SASEGT.